This T cell receptor (beta chain) is drawn from a study of blood T cell repertoires in COVID-19. TCRdb's copy holds only in-frame clones and misses some; the assay was immunoSEQ multiplex PCR. The sample has about 180,000 clones, 60% to 80% seen once. The CDR3 has 15 amino acids. V was shortened by 4 bases and J by 0 bases, with 10 bases between the two germline ends. From germline, CDR1 is SGHAT and CDR2 FQNNGV. The J gene is TRBJ2-1, the V gene TRBV11-2; D gene unclear. The sequence came from a man aged 55 to 70 who had been exposed to COVID-19. Material for sequencing was PBMCs or T cells enriched from blood (not recorded which). The CDR3 loop reads CASSYRFSSYNEQFF. CDR3 nucleotides: TGTGCCAGCAGCTACCGGTTCTCCTCCTACAATGAGCAGTTCTTC.